Reported below is one T cell receptor (beta chain). What it binds is unknown. This record comes from a study of shared clonotypes between healthy human individuals. About the study: Per donor, three plates held CD4 naive cells, three held CD4 memory, two held CD8 naive and one held CD8 memory.

Assay: immunoSEQ multiplex PCR; the TCRdb copy retains only in-frame clones and omits some. The table lists around 700,000 clones, 55% to 85% of them singletons. CD45RA+ naive and CD45RA-negative memory subsets were separated from CD4+ cells. Whole-study results and caveats: Shared across a few donors were around 5% of the naive CD4 clonotypes. Naive subsets tended to show greater estimated richness than memory subsets.

Germline V gene lookup returns CDR1 SGHRS and CDR2 YFSETQ. With 1 base clipped from V and 8 bases from J, the junction kept 12 bases outside the gene matches. The CDR3 sequence is 17 residues long. The specimen was memory CD4+ T cells sorted from blood. The subset was: CD45RA-negative fraction. The V and J genes are TRBV5-1 and TRBJ1-4, with TRBD1 matching 9 bases. This TCR derives from a woman in her 30s in good health. The CDR3 loop reads CASSLSLVGQGGEKLFF. In DNA form, the CDR3 reads TGCGCCAGCAGCTTGTCTTTAGTGGGACAGGGTGGCGAAAAACTGTTTTTT.